This is a list of T cell receptor beta chains from one sample in a study. From the 5' RACE reads, TCRdb called clonotypes with MiXCR, one entry per CDR3 protein. The sample lists roughly 45,000 distinct CDR3 sequences; approximately 28% were seen once. Material for sequencing was tumor-infiltrating memory CD4+ T cells sorted from the breast tumor. The source is a female donor with breast cancer. CDR3s include the opening cysteine and the closing phenylalanine or tryptophan. The order of the fields is D gene, V gene, J gene, clone size, CDR3 protein, CDR3 DNA. D genes are given only for firm matches. Clone size appears in some rows only: once, few, many, or a class for an expanded clone.

D: .; V: TRBV2; J: TRBJ1-6; size: .; CDR3: CASSGTVLHF; DNA: TGTGCCAGCAGTGGGACAGTTCTCCACTTT
D: .; V: TRBV5-1; J: TRBJ2-3; size: .; CDR3: CASSLNVRASTDTQYF; DNA: TGCGCCAGCAGCTTGAATGTCCGTGCTAGCACAGATACGCAGTATTTT
D: TRBD1; V: TRBV5-1; J: TRBJ2-7; size: many; CDR3: CASSTGTGYEQYF; DNA: TGCGCCAGCAGCACCGGGACAGGCTACGAGCAGTACTTC
D: TRBD1; V: TRBV20-1; J: TRBJ2-7; size: few; CDR3: CSARDRMTGDLYEQYF; DNA: TGCAGTGCTAGAGATCGCATGACAGGGGACCTCTACGAGCAGTACTTC
D: TRBD2; V: TRBV5-1; J: TRBJ2-3; size: .; CDR3: CASSFRTSGAQDTQYF; DNA: TGCGCCAGCAGCTTTAGGACTAGCGGGGCCCAAGATACGCAGTATTTT
D: .; V: TRBV5-1; J: TRBJ1-2; size: .; CDR3: CASSLLTGPPNYGYTF; DNA: TGCGCCAGCAGCTTGCTTACAGGGCCGCCTAACTATGGCTACACCTTC
D: .; V: TRBV6-1; J: TRBJ1-5; size: .; CDR3: CASSEGADRPQHF; DNA: TGTGCCAGCAGTGAAGGGGCGGACAGACCCCAGCATTTT
D: .; V: TRBV15; J: TRBJ2-7; size: few; CDR3: CATSRVTGLLYEQYF; DNA: TGTGCCACCAGCAGAGTAACGGGACTCCTTTACGAGCAGTACTTC
D: TRBD1; V: TRBV9; J: TRBJ2-7; size: .; CDR3: CASSVSGTGGTYEQYF; DNA: TGTGCCAGCAGTGTTTCCGGGACAGGGGGAACCTACGAGCAGTACTTC
D: .; V: TRBV6-2/TRBV6-3; J: TRBJ2-7; size: few; CDR3: CAIDRLRYEQYF; DNA: TGTGCCATCGACAGGCTACGCTACGAGCAGTACTTC
D: .; V: TRBV29-1; J: TRBJ2-5; size: few; CDR3: CSVEHRGGVETQYF; DNA: TGCAGCGTTGAACACAGGGGGGGGGTAGAGACCCAGTACTTC
D: .; V: TRBV5-6; J: TRBJ1-1; size: many; CDR3: CASSFPSLNTEAFF; DNA: TGTGCCAGCAGCTTTCCCTCGTTGAACACTGAAGCTTTCTTT
D: .; V: TRBV7-2; J: TRBJ1-3; size: few; CDR3: CASSLSSGEGNTIYF; DNA: TGTGCCAGCAGCTTATCGTCCGGGGAAGGAAACACCATATATTTT
D: .; V: TRBV4-2; J: TRBJ2-2; size: many; CDR3: CASSQDTDANTGELFF; DNA: TGTGCCAGCAGCCAAGACACAGACGCGAACACCGGGGAGCTGTTTTTT
D: .; V: TRBV5-6; J: TRBJ2-3; size: few; CDR3: CASSLESSYADTQYF; DNA: TGTGCCAGCAGCTTAGAAAGTAGCTACGCAGATACGCAGTATTTT
D: .; V: TRBV5-1; J: TRBJ1-5; size: many; CDR3: CASSLTGLGEPQHF; DNA: TGCGCCAGCAGCTTAACGGGGTTAGGCGAACCCCAGCATTTT
D: .; V: TRBV20-1; J: TRBJ1-2; size: .; CDR3: CSASSSAGPEYGYTF; DNA: TGCAGTGCTAGTAGCTCGGCCGGGCCCGAGTATGGCTACACCTTC
D: TRBD1; V: TRBV7-9; J: TRBJ2-7; size: .; CDR3: CASRLGQPKQYF; DNA: TGTGCCAGCCGCCTGGGACAGCCGAAGCAGTACTTC
D: TRBD2; V: TRBV27; J: TRBJ2-7; size: few; CDR3: CATSRTSGYEQYF; DNA: TGTGCCACCTCACGAACTAGCGGCTACGAGCAGTACTTC
D: .; V: TRBV10-2; J: TRBJ1-5; size: many; CDR3: CASSESLGFGQPQHF; DNA: TGCGCCAGCAGTGAGTCGTTGGGGTTTGGTCAGCCCCAGCATTTT
D: .; V: TRBV27; J: TRBJ2-1; size: few; CDR3: CASMGRFSYNEQFF; DNA: TGTGCCAGCATGGGGCGGTTTTCCTACAATGAGCAGTTCTTC
D: TRBD2; V: TRBV4-1; J: TRBJ2-4; size: few; CDR3: CASSQTPGLAAKNIQYF; DNA: TGCGCCAGCAGCCAAACCCCGGGACTAGCAGCGAAAAACATTCAGTACTTC
D: .; V: TRBV5-1; J: TRBJ2-1; size: .; CDR3: CASSLQRNGEQFF; DNA: TGCGCCAGCAGCTTGCAGAGGAACGGTGAGCAGTTCTTC
D: .; V: TRBV11-3; J: TRBJ2-2; size: .; CDR3: CASSPGAETNTGELFF; DNA: TGTGCCAGCAGCCCTGGGGCGGAGACGAACACCGGGGAGCTGTTTTTT
D: .; V: TRBV4-1; J: TRBJ2-1; size: .; CDR3: CASSPGPSRANEQFF; DNA: TGCGCCAGCAGCCCAGGACCAAGCCGGGCCAATGAGCAGTTCTTC
D: .; V: TRBV6-1; J: TRBJ1-5; size: .; CDR3: CASAGARDQPQHF; DNA: TGTGCCAGCGCAGGGGCGCGGGATCAGCCCCAGCATTTT
D: .; V: TRBV7-9; J: TRBJ2-2; size: few; CDR3: CASSHQTGELFF; DNA: TGTGCCAGCAGTCATCAGACCGGGGAGCTGTTTTTT
D: .; V: TRBV20-1; J: TRBJ1-2; size: .; CDR3: CSAREDRFNYGYTF; DNA: TGCAGTGCTAGAGAGGACCGGTTTAACTATGGCTACACCTTC